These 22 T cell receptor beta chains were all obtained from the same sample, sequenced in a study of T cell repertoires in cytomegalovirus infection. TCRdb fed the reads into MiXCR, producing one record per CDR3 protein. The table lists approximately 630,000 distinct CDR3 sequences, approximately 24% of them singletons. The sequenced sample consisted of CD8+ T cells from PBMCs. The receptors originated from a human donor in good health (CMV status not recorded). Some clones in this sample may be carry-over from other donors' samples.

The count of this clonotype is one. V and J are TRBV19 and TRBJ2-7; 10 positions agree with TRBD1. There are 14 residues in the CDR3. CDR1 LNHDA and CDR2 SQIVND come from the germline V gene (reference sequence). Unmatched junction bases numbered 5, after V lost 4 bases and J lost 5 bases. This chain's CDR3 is CASSKRDRGHEQYF. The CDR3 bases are TGTGCCAGTAGTAAGCGGGACAGGGGCCACGAGCAGTACTTC.

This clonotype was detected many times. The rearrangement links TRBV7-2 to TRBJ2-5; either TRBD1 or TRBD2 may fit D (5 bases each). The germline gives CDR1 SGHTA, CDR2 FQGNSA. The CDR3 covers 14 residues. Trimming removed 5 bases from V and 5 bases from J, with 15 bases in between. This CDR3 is CASSSRRGGETQYF. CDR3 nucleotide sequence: TGTGCCAGCAGCAGCCGCCGGGGCGGGGAGACCCAGTACTTC.

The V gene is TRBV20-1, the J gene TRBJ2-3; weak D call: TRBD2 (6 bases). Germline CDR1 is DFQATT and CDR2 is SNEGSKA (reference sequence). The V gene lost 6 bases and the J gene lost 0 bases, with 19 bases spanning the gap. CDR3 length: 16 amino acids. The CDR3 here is CSASGGGGPSTDTQYF. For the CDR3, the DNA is TGCAGTGCCTCCGGGGGAGGAGGGCCTAGCACAGATACGCAGTATTTT.

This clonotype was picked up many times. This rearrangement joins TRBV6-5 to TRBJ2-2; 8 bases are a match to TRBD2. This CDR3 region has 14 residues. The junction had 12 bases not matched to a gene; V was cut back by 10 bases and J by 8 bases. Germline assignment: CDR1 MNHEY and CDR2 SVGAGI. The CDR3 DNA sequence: TGTGCCACCCGGAGCGGGGGCGCAGGGGGGGAGCTGTTTTTT. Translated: CATRSGGAGGELFF.

CDR3 loop: CASSYSSVGPEQFF. CDR3 nucleotides: TGTGCCAGCAGTTACTCGTCTGTAGGGCCTGAGCAGTTCTTC. The chain joins TRBV6-5 to TRBJ2-1; no clear D. V dropped 0 bases and J dropped 9 bases, with 12 bases sitting between them. This CDR3 is built from 14 residues. Germline V gives CDR1 MNHEY, CDR2 SVGAGI.

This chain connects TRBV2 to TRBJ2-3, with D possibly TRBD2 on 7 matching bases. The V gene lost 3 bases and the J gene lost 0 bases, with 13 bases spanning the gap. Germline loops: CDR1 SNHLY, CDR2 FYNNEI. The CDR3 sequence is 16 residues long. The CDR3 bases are TGTGCCAGCAGTGAGGGGGGGGGCCAAAGCACAGATACGCAGTATTTT. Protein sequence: CASSEGGGQSTDTQYF.

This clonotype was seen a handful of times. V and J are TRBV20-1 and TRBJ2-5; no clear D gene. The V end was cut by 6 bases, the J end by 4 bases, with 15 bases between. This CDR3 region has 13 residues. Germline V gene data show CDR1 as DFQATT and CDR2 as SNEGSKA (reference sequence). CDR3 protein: CSAHVPWGETQYF. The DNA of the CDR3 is TGCAGTGCGCACGTCCCTTGGGGAGAGACCCAGTACTTC.

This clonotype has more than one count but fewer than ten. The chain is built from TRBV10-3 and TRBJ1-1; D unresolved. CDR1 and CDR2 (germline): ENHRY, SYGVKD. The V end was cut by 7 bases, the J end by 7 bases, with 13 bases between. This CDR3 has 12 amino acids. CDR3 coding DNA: TGTGCCATCACCGAAGGCGGGCTTGAAGCTTTCTTT. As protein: CAITEGGLEAFF.

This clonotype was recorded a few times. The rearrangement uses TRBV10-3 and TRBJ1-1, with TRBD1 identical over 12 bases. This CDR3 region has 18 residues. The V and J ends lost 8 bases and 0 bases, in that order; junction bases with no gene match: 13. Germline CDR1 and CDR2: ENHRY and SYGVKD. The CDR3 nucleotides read TGTGCCATCCGTCGTCTTGGGACAGGGGGCGCGTTGAACACTGAAGCTTTCTTT. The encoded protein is CAIRRLGTGGALNTEAFF.

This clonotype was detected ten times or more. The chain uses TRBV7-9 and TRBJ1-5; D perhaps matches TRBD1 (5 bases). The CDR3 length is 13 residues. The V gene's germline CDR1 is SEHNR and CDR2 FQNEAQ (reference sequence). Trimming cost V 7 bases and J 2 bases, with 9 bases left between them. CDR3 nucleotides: TGTGCCAGCACACGGGGGGGCAATCAGCCCCAGCATTTT. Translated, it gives CASTRGGNQPQHF. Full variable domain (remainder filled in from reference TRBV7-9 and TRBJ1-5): DTGVSQNPRHKITKRGQNVTFRCDPISEHNRLYWYRQTLGQGPEFLTYFQNEAQLEKSRLLSDRFSAERPKGSFSTLEIQRTEQGDSAMYLCASTRGGNQPQHFGDGTRLSIL.

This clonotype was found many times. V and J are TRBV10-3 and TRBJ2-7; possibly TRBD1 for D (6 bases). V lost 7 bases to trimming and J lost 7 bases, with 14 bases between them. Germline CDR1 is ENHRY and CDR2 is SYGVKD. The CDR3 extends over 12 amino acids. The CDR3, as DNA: TGTGCCATCATTACAGGGAGTCGGGAGCAGTACTTC. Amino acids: CAIITGSREQYF.

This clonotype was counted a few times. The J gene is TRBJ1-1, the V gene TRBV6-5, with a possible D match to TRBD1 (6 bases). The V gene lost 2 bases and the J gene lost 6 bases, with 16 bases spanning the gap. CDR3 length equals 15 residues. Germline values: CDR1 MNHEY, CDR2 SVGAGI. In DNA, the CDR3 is TGTGCCAGCAGTTACGGAGGGGGGGCGGAGGCTGAAGCTTTCTTT. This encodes CASSYGGGAEAEAFF.

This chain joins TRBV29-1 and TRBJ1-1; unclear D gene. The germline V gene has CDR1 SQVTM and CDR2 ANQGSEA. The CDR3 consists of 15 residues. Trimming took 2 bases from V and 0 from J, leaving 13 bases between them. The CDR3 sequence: CSVELAGSMNTEAFF. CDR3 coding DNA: TGCAGCGTTGAATTGGCAGGAAGCATGAACACTGAAGCTTTCTTT.

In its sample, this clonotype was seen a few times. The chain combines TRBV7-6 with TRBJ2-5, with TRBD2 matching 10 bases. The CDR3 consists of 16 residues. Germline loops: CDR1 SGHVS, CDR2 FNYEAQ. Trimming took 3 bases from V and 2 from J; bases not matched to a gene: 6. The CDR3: CASSFLAGVIQETQYF. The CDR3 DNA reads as TGTGCCAGCAGCTTTCTAGCGGGGGTCATACAAGAGACCCAGTACTTC.

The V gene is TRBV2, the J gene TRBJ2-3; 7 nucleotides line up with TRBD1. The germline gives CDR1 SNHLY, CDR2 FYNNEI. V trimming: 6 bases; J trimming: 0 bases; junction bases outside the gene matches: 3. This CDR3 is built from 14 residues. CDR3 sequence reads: CASRMGQSTDTQYF. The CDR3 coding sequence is TGTGCCAGCAGGATGGGACAGAGCACAGATACGCAGTATTTT.

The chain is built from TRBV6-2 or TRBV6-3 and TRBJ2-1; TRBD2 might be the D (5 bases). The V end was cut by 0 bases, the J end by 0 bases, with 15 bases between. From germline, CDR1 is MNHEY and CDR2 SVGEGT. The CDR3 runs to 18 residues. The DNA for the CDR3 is TGTGCCAGCAGTTACTCGATGAAGACGGGGAGCTCCTACAATGAGCAGTTCTTC. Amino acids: CASSYSMKTGSSYNEQFF.

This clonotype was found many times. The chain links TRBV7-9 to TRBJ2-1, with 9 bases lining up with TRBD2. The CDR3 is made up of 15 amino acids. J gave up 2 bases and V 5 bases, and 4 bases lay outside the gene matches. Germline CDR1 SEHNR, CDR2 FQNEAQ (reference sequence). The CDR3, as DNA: TGTGCCAGCAGCGAGACTAGCGGTCCCTACAATGAGCAGTTCTTC. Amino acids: CASSETSGPYNEQFF.

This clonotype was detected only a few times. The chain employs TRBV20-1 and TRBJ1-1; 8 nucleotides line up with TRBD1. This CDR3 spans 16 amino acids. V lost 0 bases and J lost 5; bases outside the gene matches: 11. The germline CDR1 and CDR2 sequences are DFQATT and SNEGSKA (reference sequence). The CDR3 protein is CSARDYGGRGQTEAFF. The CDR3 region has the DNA TGCAGTGCTAGAGATTATGGTGGCAGGGGGCAGACTGAAGCTTTCTTT.

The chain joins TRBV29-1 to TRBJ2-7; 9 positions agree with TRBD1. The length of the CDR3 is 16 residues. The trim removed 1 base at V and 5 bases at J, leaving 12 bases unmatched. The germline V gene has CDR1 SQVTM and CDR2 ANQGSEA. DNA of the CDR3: TGCAGCGTTGAAGGGTATAGACAGGGGGATATGAACGAGCAGTACTTC. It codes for CSVEGYRQGDMNEQYF.

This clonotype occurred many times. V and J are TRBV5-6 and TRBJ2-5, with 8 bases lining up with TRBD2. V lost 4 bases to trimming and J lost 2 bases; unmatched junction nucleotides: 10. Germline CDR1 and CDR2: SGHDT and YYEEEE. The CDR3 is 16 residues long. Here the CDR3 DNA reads TGTGCCAGCAGCGCGACCGGGGGGGTCACTCAAGAGACCCAGTACTTC. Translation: CASSATGGVTQETQYF. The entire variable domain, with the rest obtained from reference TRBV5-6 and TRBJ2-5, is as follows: DAGVTQSPTHLIKTRGQQVTLRCSPKSGHDTVSWYQQALGQGPQFIFQYYEEEERQRGNFPDRFSGHQFPNYSSELNVNALLLGDSALYLCASSATGGVTQETQYFGPGTRLLVL.

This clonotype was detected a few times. The CDR3 protein is CASATGVNTGELFF. The CDR3 DNA is TGTGCCAGCGCAACGGGGGTGAACACCGGGGAGCTGTTTTTT. The V and J genes are TRBV12-3 or TRBV12-4 and TRBJ2-2; D may be TRBD2 (6 bases). CDR3 length equals 14 residues. V was clipped by 8 bases and J by 1 base, with 11 bases between them.

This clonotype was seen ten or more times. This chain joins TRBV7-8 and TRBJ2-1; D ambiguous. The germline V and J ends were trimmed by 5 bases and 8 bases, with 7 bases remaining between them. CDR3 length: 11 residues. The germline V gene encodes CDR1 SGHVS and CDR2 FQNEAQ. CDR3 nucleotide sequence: TGTGCCAGCAGCCTGCTCGATGAGCAGTTCTTC. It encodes CASSLLDEQFF. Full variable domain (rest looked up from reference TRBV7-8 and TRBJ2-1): GAGVSQSPRYKVAKRGQDVALRCDPISGHVSLFWYQQALGQGPEFLTYFQNEAQLDKSGLPSDRFFAERPEGSVSTLKIQRTQQEDSAVYLCASSLLDEQFFGPGTRLTVL.